The 20 T cell receptor beta chains listed next were all sequenced from one sample in a study of response to subunit inactivated influenza vaccine. Each CDR3 protein gets one entry after TCRdb re-called the RT-PCR reads with MiXCR. The sample consists of 630,000 or so distinct CDR3 sequences, approximately 14% of them appearing once. The sequenced sample was PBMCs from blood, obtained 11 to 12 days after vaccination. The receptor set was obtained from a man aged 50 or older who received an inactivated influenza vaccine.

V gene TRBV28 combines with J gene TRBJ2-5; TRBD2 aligns across 8 bases. This CDR3 comprises 15 residues. The V gene's germline CDR1 is MDHEN and CDR2 SYDVKM. Trimming took 5 bases from V and 9 from J; bases not matched to a gene: 14. CDR3 loop: CASSTLGLAEGAQYF. The CDR3 DNA follows: TGTGCCAGCAGTACCCTTGGACTAGCAGAAGGGGCCCAGTACTTC.

There are a few counts of this clonotype. This chain uses TRBV12-3 or TRBV12-4 with TRBJ2-1; unclear D gene. This CDR3 comprises 15 residues. Between the trimmed V and J ends, which lost 1 base and 1 base, there was a span of 8 bases. CDR3 loop: CASSLVKGSYNEQFF. CDR3 nucleotide sequence: TGTGCCAGCAGTTTAGTTAAAGGTTCCTACAATGAGCAGTTCTTC.

This clonotype came up many times. This chain links TRBV20-1 with TRBJ1-4; D not certain. This CDR3 has 12 amino acids. The germline gives CDR1 DFQATT, CDR2 SNEGSKA (reference sequence). V was pared by 1 base and J by 3 bases, with 3 bases between. In DNA, the CDR3 is TGCAGTGCTAGAGGGGCTAATGAAAAACTGTTTTTT. Translation: CSARGANEKLFF.

This clonotype was observed a few times. This sequence joins TRBV20-1 and TRBJ2-2, with a weak D call TRBD1 (5 bases). Trimming stripped 1 base from V and 2 bases from J, with 11 bases between. This CDR3 has 15 amino acids. In germline, CDR1 is DFQATT, CDR2 SNEGSKA (reference sequence). The CDR3 loop reads CSARGTTSNTGELFF. The CDR3 bases are TGCAGTGCTAGAGGGACAACTTCAAACACCGGGGAGCTGTTTTTT.

The gene calls are TRBV7-2 and TRBJ2-3; maybe TRBD2 (7 bases). The V and J ends lost 1 base and 5 bases respectively, with 13 bases between them. CDR3 length: 15 residues. Germline assignment: CDR1 SGHTA and CDR2 FQGNSA. The CDR3 DNA sequence: TGTGCCAGCAGCTTAGGCCCAGGGGAGGGAGATACGCAGTATTTT. Its translation is CASSLGPGEGDTQYF. The variable domain in full, with the rest retrieved from reference TRBV7-2 and TRBJ2-3, is GAGVSQSPSNKVTEKGKDVELRCDPISGHTALYWYRQSLGQGLEFLIYFQGNSAPDKSGLPSDRFSAERTGGSVSTLTIQRTQQEDSAVYLCASSLGPGEGDTQYFGPGTRLTVL.

This clonotype has a handful of counts. The chain uses TRBV2 and TRBJ2-1, with TRBD2 matching 16 bases. Germline-derived CDR1 and CDR2 are SNHLY and FYNNEI. J lost 5 bases, V lost 4 bases, and 8 bases had no gene match. The CDR3 consists of 18 residues. The CDR3 coding sequence is TGTGCCAGCAGTGTCCCGGGACTAGCGGGAGGGCCGCACAATGAGCAGTTCTTC. Translation gives CASSVPGLAGGPHNEQFF.

This clonotype has only a few counts. The V gene is TRBV27, the J gene TRBJ2-7, with a weak D call TRBD2 (6 bases). V was cut by 3 bases and J by 2 bases, with 14 bases left in between. The CDR3 contains 15 residues. The germline V gene encodes CDR1 MNHEY and CDR2 SMNVEV (reference sequence). In nucleotides, the CDR3 is TGTGCCAGCAGTTTTGGGGTAGCGGACACCTACGAGCAGTACTTC. Protein sequence: CASSFGVADTYEQYF.

This clonotype was counted a few times. CDR3 sequence: CSAYSGAGADTQYF. For the CDR3, the DNA is TGCAGTGCATATAGCGGCGCAGGGGCAGATACGCAGTATTTT. J is TRBJ2-3 and V is TRBV20-1; D tentatively reads TRBD1 or TRBD2 (6 bases each). In germline, CDR1 is DFQATT, CDR2 SNEGSKA (reference sequence). The CDR3 has 14 residues. Trimming cost V 6 bases and J 4 bases, with 17 bases left between them.

The chain recombines TRBV6-2 or TRBV6-3 with TRBJ2-3; possibly TRBD2 for D (5 bases). This CDR3 region has 13 residues. Trimming stripped 8 bases from V and 6 bases from J, with 15 bases between. Germline CDR1 is MNHEY and CDR2 is SVGEGT. The CDR3 bases are TGTGCCAGCTACAGAGGACTGGCTGATACGCAGTATTTT. This sequence encodes CASYRGLADTQYF.

This clonotype appeared a few times. V gene TRBV4-1 combines with J gene TRBJ2-1, with TRBD2 matching over 11 bases. V trimming: 5 bases; J trimming: 9 bases; junction bases outside the gene matches: 12. The CDR3 is made up of 16 amino acids. Germline V gene lookup returns CDR1 MGHRA and CDR2 YSYEKL. Written as DNA, the CDR3 is TGCGCCAGCAGCGGCCGGACTAGCGGGTTGGGGAGTGAGCAGTTCTTC. Translation: CASSGRTSGLGSEQFF.

V gene TRBV7-2 combines with J gene TRBJ2-1; no clear D gene. The germline CDR1 and CDR2 sequences are SGHTA and FQGNSA. This CDR3 region has 12 residues. Trimming took off 5 bases at V and 7 bases at J, with 9 bases between the two ends. This CDR3 reads CASSPQRNEQFF. The DNA of the CDR3 is TGTGCCAGCAGCCCCCAGAGGAATGAGCAGTTCTTC.

This clonotype was detected ten times or more. V usage is TRBV7-9 and J usage is TRBJ2-3; TRBD2 aligns across 12 bases. CDR3 length: 16 residues. Germline V CDR1 and CDR2: SEHNR, FQNEAQ (reference sequence). Trimming took 5 bases from V and 5 from J; bases not matched to a gene: 8. The CDR3 nucleotides are TGTGCCAGCAGCACCTGGACTAGCGGGACAGGAGATACGCAGTATTTT. Translation: CASSTWTSGTGDTQYF.

The chain is built from TRBV5-1 and TRBJ2-4, with 10 bases identical to TRBD1. This CDR3 contains 14 residues. The V and J ends lost 4 bases and 8 bases, in that order; junction bases with no gene match: 6. Germline values: CDR1 SGHRS, CDR2 YFSETQ. The CDR3 DNA follows: TGCGCCAGCAGCAGGTGGGACAGGGGAGACATTCAGTACTTC. Its translation: CASSRWDRGDIQYF. Combining the CDR3 with reference TRBV5-1 and TRBJ2-4 gives the whole variable domain KAGVTQTPRYLIKTRGQQVTLSCSPISGHRSVSWYQQTPGQGLQFLFEYFSETQRNKGNFPGRFSGRQFSNSRSEMNVSTLELGDSALYLCASSRWDRGDIQYFGAGTRLSVL.

In this sample, this clonotype turned up many times. The V call is TRBV6-1, the J call TRBJ2-7; 11 bases fit TRBD2. The CDR3 totals 15 residues. Germline CDR1 and CDR2: MNHNS and SASEGT. Losses at the gene ends were 6 bases for V and 2 bases for J; bases not matched to a gene: 6. The CDR3, as DNA: TGTGCCAGCAGACCCGGGACTAGCGGCCCCTACGAGCAGTACTTC. Residues: CASRPGTSGPYEQYF.

This clonotype has at least ten counts. The V call is TRBV20-1, the J call TRBJ2-7, with D uncertain. V lost 2 bases to trimming and J lost 5 bases, with 10 bases between them. The germline CDR1 and CDR2 sequences are DFQATT and SNEGSKA (reference sequence). The length of the CDR3 is 12 residues. The CDR3 here is CSARPQAHEQYF. In nucleotides, the CDR3 is TGCAGTGCTAGACCCCAGGCCCACGAGCAGTACTTC.

The chain has TRBV12-3 or TRBV12-4 and TRBJ2-3; unclear D gene. This CDR3 has 14 amino acids. V was cut by 5 bases and J by 7 bases, with 16 bases left in between. CDR3 in amino acids: CASSLMDGSYTQYF. The CDR3 coding sequence is TGTGCCAGCAGTCTTATGGACGGGTCTTATACGCAGTATTTT.

V is TRBV6-2 or TRBV6-3 and J is TRBJ2-2; D gene ambiguous. CDR3 length: 14 amino acids. The germline gives CDR1 MNHEY, CDR2 SVGEGT. The V gene lost 5 bases and the J gene lost 3 bases, with 10 bases spanning the gap. In DNA, the CDR3 is TGTGCCAGCAGTCTTAAGTGGGACACCGGGGAGCTGTTTTTT. Translated: CASSLKWDTGELFF.

This clonotype has only a few counts. Written as DNA, the CDR3 is TGTGCCAGCAGTGAAAACTTGTACGAGCAGTACTTC. Its protein product is CASSENLYEQYF. V usage is TRBV2 and J usage is TRBJ2-7; no definite D call. The CDR3 is made up of 12 amino acids. The germline gives CDR1 SNHLY, CDR2 FYNNEI. Trimming shortened V by 2 bases and J by 4 bases, and 6 bases separated the two germline ends.

The V call is TRBV20-1, the J call TRBJ2-1; the D call may be TRBD1 or TRBD2 (6 bases each). The V end was cut by 3 bases, the J end by 0 bases, with 9 bases between. The CDR3 runs 14 residues. CDR1 is DFQATT, CDR2 SNEGSKA, per germline (reference sequence). CDR3 loop: CSASGGLSYNEQFF. CDR3 coding DNA: TGCAGTGCTAGTGGGGGGCTCTCCTACAATGAGCAGTTCTTC.

Only a few counts were recorded for this clonotype. The gene calls are TRBV6-5 and TRBJ1-1; TRBD1 matches at 7 bases. From germline, CDR1 is MNHEY and CDR2 SVGAGI. The CDR3 has 14 amino acids. V shed 4 bases, J shed 4 bases, and the junction held 6 bases outside the gene matches. The CDR3 region has the DNA TGTGCCAGCAGTTCTCCAGGGGGTGGCACTGAAGCTTTCTTT. It encodes CASSSPGGGTEAFF.